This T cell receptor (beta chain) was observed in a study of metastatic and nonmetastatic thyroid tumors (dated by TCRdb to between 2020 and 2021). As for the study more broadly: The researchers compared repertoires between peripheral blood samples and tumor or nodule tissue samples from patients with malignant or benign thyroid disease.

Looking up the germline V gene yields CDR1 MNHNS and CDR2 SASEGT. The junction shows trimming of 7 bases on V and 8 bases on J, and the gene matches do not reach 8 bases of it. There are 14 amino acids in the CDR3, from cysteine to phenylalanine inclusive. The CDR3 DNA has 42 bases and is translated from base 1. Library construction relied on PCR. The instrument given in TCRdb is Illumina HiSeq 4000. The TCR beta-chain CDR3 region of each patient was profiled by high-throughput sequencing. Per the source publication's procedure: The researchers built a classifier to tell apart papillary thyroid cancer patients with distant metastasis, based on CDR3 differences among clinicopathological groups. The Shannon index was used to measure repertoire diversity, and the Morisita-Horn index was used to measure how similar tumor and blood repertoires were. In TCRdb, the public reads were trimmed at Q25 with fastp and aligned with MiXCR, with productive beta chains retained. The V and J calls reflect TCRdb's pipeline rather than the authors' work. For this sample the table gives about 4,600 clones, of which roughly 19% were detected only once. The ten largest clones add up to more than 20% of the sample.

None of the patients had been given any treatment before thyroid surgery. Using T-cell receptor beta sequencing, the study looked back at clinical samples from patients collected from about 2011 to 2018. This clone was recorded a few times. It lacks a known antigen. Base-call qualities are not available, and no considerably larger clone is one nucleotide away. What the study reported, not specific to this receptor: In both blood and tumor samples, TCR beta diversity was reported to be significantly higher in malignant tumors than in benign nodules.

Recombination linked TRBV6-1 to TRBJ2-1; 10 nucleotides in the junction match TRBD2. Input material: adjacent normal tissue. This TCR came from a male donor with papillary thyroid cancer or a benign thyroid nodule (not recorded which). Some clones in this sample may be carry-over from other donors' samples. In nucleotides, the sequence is TGTGCCAGCACTCTTAGCGGGAGGAGCGATGAGCAGTTCTTC. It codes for CASTLSGRSDEQFF.